This entry describes one T cell receptor beta chain. This entry is derived from a study of cytomegalovirus exposure and HLA in healthy donors. PCR was performed using 60 Vbeta and 13 Jbeta primers. Sequencing used immunoSEQ multiplex PCR; TCRdb keeps in-frame clones, though not all of them. The table has some 200,000 clones, over 65% seen once; the top ten hold roughly 2.5%. CDR3 size: 14 residues. From germline, CDR1 is SGHRS and CDR2 YFSETQ. V lost 5 bases and J lost 0, with 9 bases in between. The sample comprised PBMCs. The receptor comes from a woman in her fifties or sixties in good health and CMV-seropositive. The chain joins TRBV5-1 to TRBJ1-3; D gene ambiguous. The CDR3 coding sequence is TGCGCCAGCAGGGTAGCTGTCTCTGGAAACACCATATATTTT. It specifies CASRVAVSGNTIYF.